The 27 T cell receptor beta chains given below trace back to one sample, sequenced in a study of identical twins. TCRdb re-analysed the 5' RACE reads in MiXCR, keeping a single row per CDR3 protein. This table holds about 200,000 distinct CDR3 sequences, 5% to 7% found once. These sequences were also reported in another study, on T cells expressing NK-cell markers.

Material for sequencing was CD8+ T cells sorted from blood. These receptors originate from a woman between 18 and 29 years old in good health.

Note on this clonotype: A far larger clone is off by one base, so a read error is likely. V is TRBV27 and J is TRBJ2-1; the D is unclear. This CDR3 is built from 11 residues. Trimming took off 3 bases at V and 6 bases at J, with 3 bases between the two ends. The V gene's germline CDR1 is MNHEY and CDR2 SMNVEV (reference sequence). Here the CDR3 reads CASSFFNEQFF. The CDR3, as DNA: TGTGCCAGCAGTTTTTTCAATGAGCAGTTCTTC.

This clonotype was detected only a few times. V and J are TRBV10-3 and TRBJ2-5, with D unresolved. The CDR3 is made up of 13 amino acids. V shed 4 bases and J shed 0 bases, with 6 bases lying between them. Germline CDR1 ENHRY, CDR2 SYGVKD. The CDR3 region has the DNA TGTGCCATCAGTGGAGACAACCAAGAGACCCAGTACTTC. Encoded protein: CAISGDNQETQYF.

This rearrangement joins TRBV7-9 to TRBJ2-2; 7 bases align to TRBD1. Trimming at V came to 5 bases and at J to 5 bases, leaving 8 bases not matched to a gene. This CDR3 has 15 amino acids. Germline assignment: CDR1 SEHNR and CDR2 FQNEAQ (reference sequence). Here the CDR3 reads CASSKPTGWTGELFF. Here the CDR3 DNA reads TGTGCCAGCAGCAAACCGACAGGGTGGACCGGGGAGCTGTTTTTT.

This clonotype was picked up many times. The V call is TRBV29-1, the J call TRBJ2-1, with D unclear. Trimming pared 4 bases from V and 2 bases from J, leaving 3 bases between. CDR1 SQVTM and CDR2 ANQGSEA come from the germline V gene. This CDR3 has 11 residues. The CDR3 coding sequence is TGCAGCGTTGTGGCCTACAATGAGCAGTTCTTC. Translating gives CSVVAYNEQFF.

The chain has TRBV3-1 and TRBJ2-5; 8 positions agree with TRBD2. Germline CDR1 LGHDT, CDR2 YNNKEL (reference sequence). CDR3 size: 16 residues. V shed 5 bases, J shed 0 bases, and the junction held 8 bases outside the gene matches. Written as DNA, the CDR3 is TGTGCCAGCAGCGAAGGGACTAGTGGGGACCAAGAGACCCAGTACTTC. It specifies CASSEGTSGDQETQYF.

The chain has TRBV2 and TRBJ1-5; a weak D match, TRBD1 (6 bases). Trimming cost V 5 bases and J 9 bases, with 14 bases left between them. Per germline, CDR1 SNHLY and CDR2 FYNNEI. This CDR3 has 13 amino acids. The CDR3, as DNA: TGTGCCAGCAGTCAGGACAGTCGTCGGCCCCAGCATTTT. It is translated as CASSQDSRRPQHF.

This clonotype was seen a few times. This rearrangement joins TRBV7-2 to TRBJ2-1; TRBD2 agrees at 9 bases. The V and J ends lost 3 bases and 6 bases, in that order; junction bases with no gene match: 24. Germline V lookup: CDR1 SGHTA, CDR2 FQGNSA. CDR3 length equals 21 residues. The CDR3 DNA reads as TGTGCCAGCAGCTTCAGCCCCAGGCCCGCCTTAGCGGGAGCGCTAGGCAATGAGCAGTTCTTC. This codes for CASSFSPRPALAGALGNEQFF.

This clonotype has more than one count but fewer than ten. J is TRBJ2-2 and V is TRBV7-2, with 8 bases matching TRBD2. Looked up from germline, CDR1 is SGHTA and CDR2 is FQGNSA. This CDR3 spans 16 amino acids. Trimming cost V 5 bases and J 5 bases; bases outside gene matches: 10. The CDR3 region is CASSGRPGLVTGELFF. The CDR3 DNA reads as TGTGCCAGCAGCGGGAGGCCGGGACTAGTAACCGGGGAGCTGTTTTTT. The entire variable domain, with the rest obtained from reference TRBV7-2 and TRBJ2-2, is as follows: GAGVSQSPSNKVTEKGKDVELRCDPISGHTALYWYRQSLGQGLEFLIYFQGNSAPDKSGLPSDRFSAERTGGSVSTLTIQRTQQEDSAVYLCASSGRPGLVTGELFFGEGSRLTVL.

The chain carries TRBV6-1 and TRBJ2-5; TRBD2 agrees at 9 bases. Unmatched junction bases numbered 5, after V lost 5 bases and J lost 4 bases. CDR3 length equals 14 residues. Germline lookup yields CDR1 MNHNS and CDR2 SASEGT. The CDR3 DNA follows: TGTGCCAGCAGTATAGCGGGAGCCCTAGAGACCCAGTACTTC. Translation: CASSIAGALETQYF.

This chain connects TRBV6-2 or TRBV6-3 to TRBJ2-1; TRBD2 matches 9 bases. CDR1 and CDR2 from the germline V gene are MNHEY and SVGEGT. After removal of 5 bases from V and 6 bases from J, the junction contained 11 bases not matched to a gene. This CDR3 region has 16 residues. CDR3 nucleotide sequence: TGTGCCAGCAGTCCTATCCAGGGACTAGCTGGCAATGAGCAGTTCTTC. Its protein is CASSPIQGLAGNEQFF.

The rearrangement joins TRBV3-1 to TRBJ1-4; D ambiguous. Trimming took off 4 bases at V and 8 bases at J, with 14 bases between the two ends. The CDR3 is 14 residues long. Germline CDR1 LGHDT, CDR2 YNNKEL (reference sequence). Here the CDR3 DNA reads TGTGCCAGCAGCCCTGGACTGGACGGGGAAAAACTGTTTTTT. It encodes CASSPGLDGEKLFF.

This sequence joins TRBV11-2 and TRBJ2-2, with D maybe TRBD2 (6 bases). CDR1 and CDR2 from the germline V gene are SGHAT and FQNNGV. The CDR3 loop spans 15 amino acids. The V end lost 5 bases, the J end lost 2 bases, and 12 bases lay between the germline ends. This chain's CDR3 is CASSIGTYNTGELFF. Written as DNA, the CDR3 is TGTGCCAGCAGCATCGGGACTTATAACACCGGGGAGCTGTTTTTT.

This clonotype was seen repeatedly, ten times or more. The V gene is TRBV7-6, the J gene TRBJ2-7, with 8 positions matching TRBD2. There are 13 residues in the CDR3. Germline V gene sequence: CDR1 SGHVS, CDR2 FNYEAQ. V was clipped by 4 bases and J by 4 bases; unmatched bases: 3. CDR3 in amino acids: CASSSSGRYEQYF. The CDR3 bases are TGTGCCAGCAGCTCAAGCGGGAGATACGAGCAGTACTTC.

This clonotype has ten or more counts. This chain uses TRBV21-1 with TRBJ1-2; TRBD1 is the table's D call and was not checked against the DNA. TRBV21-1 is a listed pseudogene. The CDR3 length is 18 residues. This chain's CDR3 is CASSHLGHPEKNNYGYTF. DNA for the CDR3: TGTGCCAGCAGCCACCTGGGACACCCCGAAAAGAATAACTATGGCTACACCTTC.

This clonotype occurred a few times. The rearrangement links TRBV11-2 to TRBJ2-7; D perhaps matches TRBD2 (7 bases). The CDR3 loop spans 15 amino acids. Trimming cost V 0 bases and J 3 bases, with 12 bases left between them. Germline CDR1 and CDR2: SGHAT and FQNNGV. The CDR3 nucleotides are TGTGCCAGCAGCTTAGACGGGGGGCGCAACTACGAGCAGTACTTC. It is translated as CASSLDGGRNYEQYF.

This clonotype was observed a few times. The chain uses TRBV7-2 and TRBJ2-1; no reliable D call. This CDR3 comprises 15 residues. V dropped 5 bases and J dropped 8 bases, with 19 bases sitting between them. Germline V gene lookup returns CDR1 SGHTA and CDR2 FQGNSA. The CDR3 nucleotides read TGTGCCAGCAGCCTGACCCTGAACCTAGTCCATGAGCAGTTCTTC. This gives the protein CASSLTLNLVHEQFF.

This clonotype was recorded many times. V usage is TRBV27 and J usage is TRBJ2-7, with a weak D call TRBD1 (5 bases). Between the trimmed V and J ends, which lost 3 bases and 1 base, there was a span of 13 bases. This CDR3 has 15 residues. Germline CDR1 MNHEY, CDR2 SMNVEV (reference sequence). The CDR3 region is CASSFRAVSSYEQYF. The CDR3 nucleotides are TGTGCCAGCAGTTTCAGGGCAGTGTCGTCCTACGAGCAGTACTTC.

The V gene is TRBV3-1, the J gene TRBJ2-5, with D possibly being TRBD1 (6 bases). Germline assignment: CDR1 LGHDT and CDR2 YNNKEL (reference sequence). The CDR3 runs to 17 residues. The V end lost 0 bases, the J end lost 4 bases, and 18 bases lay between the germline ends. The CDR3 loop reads CASSQDPYREFGETQYF. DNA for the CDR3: TGTGCCAGCAGCCAAGATCCTTACAGGGAATTTGGAGAGACCCAGTACTTC.

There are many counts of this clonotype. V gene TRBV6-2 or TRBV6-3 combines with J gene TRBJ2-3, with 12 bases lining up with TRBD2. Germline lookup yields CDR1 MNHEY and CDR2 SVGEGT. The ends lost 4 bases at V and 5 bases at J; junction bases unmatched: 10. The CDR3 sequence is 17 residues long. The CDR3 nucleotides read TGTGCCAGCAGTTGGGAACTAGCGGGAGGCAACGGAGATACGCAGTATTTT. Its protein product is CASSWELAGGNGDTQYF.

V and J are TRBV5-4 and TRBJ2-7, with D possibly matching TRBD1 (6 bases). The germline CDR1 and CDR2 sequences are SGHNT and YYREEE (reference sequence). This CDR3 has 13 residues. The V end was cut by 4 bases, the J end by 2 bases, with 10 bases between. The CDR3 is CASSGDTPYEQYF. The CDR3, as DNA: TGTGCCAGCAGCGGGGACACCCCCTACGAGCAGTACTTC.

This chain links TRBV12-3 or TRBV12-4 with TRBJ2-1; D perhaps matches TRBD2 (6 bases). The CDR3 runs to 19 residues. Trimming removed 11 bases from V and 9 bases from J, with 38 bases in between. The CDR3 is CAFSLGLGPRGSWDCEQFF. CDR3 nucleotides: TGTGCCTTCAGTTTAGGTCTGGGCCCCCGAGGGAGTTGGGACTGTGAGCAGTTCTTC.

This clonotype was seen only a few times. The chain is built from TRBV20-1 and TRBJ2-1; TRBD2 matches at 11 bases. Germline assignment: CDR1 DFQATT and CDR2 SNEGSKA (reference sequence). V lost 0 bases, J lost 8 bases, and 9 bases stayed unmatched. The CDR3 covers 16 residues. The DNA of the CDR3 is TGCAGTGCTAGAGATCGACTTAGCGGGAGGGGTGATGAGCAGTTCTTC. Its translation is CSARDRLSGRGDEQFF.

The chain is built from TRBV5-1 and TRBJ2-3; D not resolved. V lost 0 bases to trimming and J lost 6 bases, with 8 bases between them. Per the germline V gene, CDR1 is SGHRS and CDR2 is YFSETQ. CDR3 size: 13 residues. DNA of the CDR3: TGCGCCAGCAGCTTGGGGGGTTTGGATACGCAGTATTTT. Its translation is CASSLGGLDTQYF. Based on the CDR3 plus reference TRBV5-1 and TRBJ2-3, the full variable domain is KAGVTQTPRYLIKTRGQQVTLSCSPISGHRSVSWYQQTPGQGLQFLFEYFSETQRNKGNFPGRFSGRQFSNSRSEMNVSTLELGDSALYLCASSLGGLDTQYFGPGTRLTVL.

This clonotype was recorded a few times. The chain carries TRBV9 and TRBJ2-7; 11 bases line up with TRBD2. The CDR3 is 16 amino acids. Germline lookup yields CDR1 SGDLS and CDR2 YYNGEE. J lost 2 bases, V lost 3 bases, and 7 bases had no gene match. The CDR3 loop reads CASSGRTSGSPYEQYF. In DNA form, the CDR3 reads TGTGCCAGCAGCGGACGGACTAGCGGGTCCCCCTACGAGCAGTACTTC.

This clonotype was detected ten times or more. CDR3 coding DNA: TGTGCCAGCAGCCCGGACACTGAAGCTTTCTTT. This translates into CASSPDTEAFF. V and J are TRBV5-5 and TRBJ1-1; D remains ambiguous. V lost 4 bases to trimming and J lost 3 bases, with 4 bases between them. The CDR3 is 11 residues long. Germline V gene sequence: CDR1 SGHKS, CDR2 YYEKEE (reference sequence).

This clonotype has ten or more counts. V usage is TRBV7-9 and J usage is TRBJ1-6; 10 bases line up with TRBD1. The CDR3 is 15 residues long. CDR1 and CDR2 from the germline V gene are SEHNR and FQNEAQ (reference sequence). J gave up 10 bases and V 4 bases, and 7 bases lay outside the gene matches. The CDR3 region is CASSSLTGGESPLHF. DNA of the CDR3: TGTGCCAGCAGCTCCCTGACAGGGGGCGAATCACCCCTCCACTTT.

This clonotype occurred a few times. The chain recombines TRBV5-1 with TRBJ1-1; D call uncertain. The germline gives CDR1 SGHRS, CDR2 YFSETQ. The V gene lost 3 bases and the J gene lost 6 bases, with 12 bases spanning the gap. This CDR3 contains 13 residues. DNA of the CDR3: TGCGCCAGCAGCTCCGGAGAGAGGGCTGAAGCTTTCTTT. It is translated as CASSSGERAEAFF.